This T cell receptor (beta chain) was identified in a study of blood T cell repertoires in COVID-19. Study details: The origin of the acute and convalescent COVID-19 samples was the United States, Italy and Spain. T cells, B-cell-depleted T cells, or PBMCs supplied cDNA or gDNA.

Data came from immunoSEQ multiplex PCR; TCRdb stores just in-frame clones and leaves some out. The sample lists around 150,000 clones, approximately 80% occurring once. CDR3 size: 17 residues. V lost 4 bases to trimming and J lost 1 base; unmatched junction nucleotides: 9. Germline values: CDR1 LGHNA, CDR2 YNFKEQ. Cohorts were assigned according to the clinical history that participants reported. Donors in Cohort 3 who had recovered were those with two negative PCRs, healthcare professional clearance, or resolution of their symptoms. The sequenced material came from PBMCs or T cells enriched from blood (not recorded which). J is TRBJ2-2 and V is TRBV4-2, with 7 bases lining up with TRBD2. The TCR originated in a man in his forties who had recovered from COVID-19. Here the CDR3 reads CASSPILWGGNTGELFF. The CDR3 coding sequence is TGTGCCAGCAGCCCCATTCTTTGGGGGGGGAACACCGGGGAGCTGTTTTTT.